This T cell receptor (beta chain) was observed in a study of human T cells and chemical hapten exposure. In the study overall: All patients underwent weekly scalp dosing with diphenylcyclopropenone for the full approximately 25-week study. Per-sample TCR yields varied mainly from small pooled library volume differences.

The CDR3 covers 14 residues. With 6 bases removed from V and 0 bases from J, the gap between germline ends came to 12 bases. Germline CDR1 is SQVTM and CDR2 is ANQGSEA. Documented time point: patch test 3, about 24 weeks after DPC sensitization. Treatment of the sample: therapeutic diphenylcyclopropenone sensitization with weekly scalp DPC. TCRdb reprocessed the RACE reads via MiXCR and lists one record per CDR3 protein. The sample has roughly 60,000 distinct CDR3 sequences; under 15% are singletons. This clonotype was recorded many times. This chain connects TRBV29-1 to TRBJ1-3, with no clear D. This TCR was sampled from a man aged 25 to 45 with alopecia areata. Some clones in this sample may be carry-over from other donors' samples. Sequences were derived from whole blood, sampled in connection with sensitization to the hapten diphenylcyclopropenone (DPC). The CDR3 region is CSVELGISGNTIYF. CDR3 DNA sequence: TGCAGCGTCGAGCTGGGGATCTCTGGAAACACCATATATTTT.